Listed below are T cell receptor beta chains from one sample, sequenced in a study of neoadjuvant anti-PD-1 for oral cavity cancer. Sequencing used immunoSEQ multiplex PCR; TCRdb keeps in-frame clones, though not all of them. The sample contains 20,000 to 25,000 clones, around 43% of which appear only once. The sample in question was tumor tissue, obtained after nivolumab (anti-PD-1) treatment. The source of these receptors is a person between 40 and 80 years old with oral cavity squamous cell carcinoma. Each CDR3 is given with its conserved first and last residue. D genes are given only for firm matches. Size tells how often a clone was seen (once, few, many) or the class of an expanded clone, and some rows leave it out.

abundance: -; v_gene: TRBV27; d_gene: -; j_gene: TRBJ1-5; CDR3nt: TGTGCCAGCAGTTCTACAGGACCCAATCAGCCCCAGCATTTT; CDR3aa: CASSSTGPNQPQHF
abundance: -; v_gene: TRBV7-2; d_gene: -; j_gene: TRBJ1-2; CDR3nt: TGTGCCAGCAGCTTAGGACAGAGCTATGGCTACACCTTC; CDR3aa: CASSLGQSYGYTF
abundance: few; v_gene: TRBV7-8; d_gene: TRBD1; j_gene: TRBJ1-2; CDR3nt: TGTGCCAGCAGCGTAGGACAGGGAGCTTATGGCTACACCTTC; CDR3aa: CASSVGQGAYGYTF
abundance: -; v_gene: TRBV18; d_gene: -; j_gene: TRBJ2-7; CDR3nt: TGTGCCAGCTCACCGGGGGCCGGCTACTACGAGCAGTACTTC; CDR3aa: CASSPGAGYYEQYF
abundance: -; v_gene: TRBV18; d_gene: -; j_gene: TRBJ2-7; CDR3nt: TGTGCCAGCTCAAACGGCTACGAGCAGTACTTC; CDR3aa: CASSNGYEQYF
abundance: -; v_gene: TRBV6-6; d_gene: TRBD1; j_gene: TRBJ2-5; CDR3nt: TGTGCCAGCAGTTGGGGACAGACTAAAGAGACCCAGTACTTC; CDR3aa: CASSWGQTKETQYF
abundance: few; v_gene: TRBV7-8; d_gene: TRBD1; j_gene: TRBJ1-1; CDR3nt: TGTGCCAGCATCCCGTCCGGGACAGGAGGCAAAGCTTTCTTT; CDR3aa: CASIPSGTGGKAFF
abundance: -; v_gene: TRBV29-1; d_gene: -; j_gene: TRBJ2-5; CDR3nt: TGCAGCGTTGAGGGCCAGGCCCAAGAGACCCAGTACTTC; CDR3aa: CSVEGQAQETQYF
abundance: -; v_gene: TRBV5-1; d_gene: -; j_gene: TRBJ2-2; CDR3nt: TGCGCCAGCAGCTCCCACAGGGGGGGGAACACCGGGGAGCTGTTTTTT; CDR3aa: CASSSHRGGNTGELFF
abundance: -; v_gene: TRBV5-1; d_gene: TRBD1; j_gene: TRBJ2-7; CDR3nt: TGCGCCAGCAGGACCGGGACAGGCGCGGGGGAGCAGTACTTC; CDR3aa: CASRTGTGAGEQYF
abundance: -; v_gene: TRBV19; d_gene: -; j_gene: TRBJ2-6; CDR3nt: TGTGCCAGTAGTATAGTCCGGACAGTGGGTACCTCTGGGGCCAACGTCCTGACTTTC; CDR3aa: CASSIVRTVGTSGANVLTF
abundance: -; v_gene: TRBV4-2; d_gene: -; j_gene: TRBJ2-3; CDR3nt: TGTGCCAGCAGACAAGAGCTTGGGGGCACAGATACGCAGTATTTT; CDR3aa: CASRQELGGTDTQYF
abundance: -; v_gene: TRBV7-2; d_gene: TRBD2; j_gene: TRBJ2-7; CDR3nt: TGTGCCAGCAGCTTACAGCGGGGGCCGGTTGAGCAGTACTTC; CDR3aa: CASSLQRGPVEQYF
abundance: -; v_gene: TRBV4-1; d_gene: -; j_gene: TRBJ2-2; CDR3nt: TGCGCCAGCAGCCAAGATAGGGTGCACACCGGGGAGCTGTTTTTT; CDR3aa: CASSQDRVHTGELFF
abundance: few; v_gene: TRBV6-1; d_gene: TRBD1; j_gene: TRBJ2-7; CDR3nt: TGTGCCAGCAGGACAGGGGCAACCGAGCAGTACTTC; CDR3aa: CASRTGATEQYF
abundance: -; v_gene: TRBV20-1; d_gene: -; j_gene: TRBJ1-1; CDR3nt: TGCAGTGCTAGGTTCTCCACTGAAGCTTTCTTT; CDR3aa: CSARFSTEAFF
abundance: -; v_gene: TRBV5-6; d_gene: -; j_gene: TRBJ2-1; CDR3nt: TGTGCCAGCAGCCTGGACACTAGATACAATGAGCAGTTCTTC; CDR3aa: CASSLDTRYNEQFF
abundance: -; v_gene: TRBV5-1; d_gene: -; j_gene: TRBJ2-7; CDR3nt: TGCGCCAGCAGCTTGGGCCGGGGGCAGGTAAACTACGAGCAGTACTTC; CDR3aa: CASSLGRGQVNYEQYF
abundance: -; v_gene: TRBV4-1; d_gene: -; j_gene: TRBJ1-2; CDR3nt: TGCGCCAGCAGCCACACCCAGGCACGGGGACCGGGGGTCGGCGGCTACACCTTC; CDR3aa: CASSHTQARGPGVGGYTF
abundance: -; v_gene: TRBV7-2; d_gene: TRBD2; j_gene: TRBJ2-3; CDR3nt: TGTGCCAGCAGCTCGGGACTAGCGGGGTTAGGTAGCACAGATACGCAGTATTTT; CDR3aa: CASSSGLAGLGSTDTQYF
abundance: -; v_gene: TRBV7-9; d_gene: -; j_gene: TRBJ2-1; CDR3nt: TGTGCCAGCAGCTTAGAATCAGGGACCCTCTCCTACAATGAGCAGTTCTTC; CDR3aa: CASSLESGTLSYNEQFF
abundance: -; v_gene: TRBV19; d_gene: TRBD1; j_gene: TRBJ2-5; CDR3nt: TGTGCCAGTAGTCAGGGGACAGGGACCCAGTACTTC; CDR3aa: CASSQGTGTQYF
abundance: -; v_gene: TRBV7-8; d_gene: -; j_gene: TRBJ1-5; CDR3nt: TGTGCCAGCAGCTTAGCGTACGTACGGGTTGATCAGCCCCAGCATTTT; CDR3aa: CASSLAYVRVDQPQHF
abundance: -; v_gene: TRBV7-2; d_gene: -; j_gene: TRBJ2-5; CDR3nt: TGTGCCAGCACCCCGGGGGAGACCCAGTACTTC; CDR3aa: CASTPGETQYF
abundance: few; v_gene: TRBV19; d_gene: -; j_gene: TRBJ1-2; CDR3nt: TGTGCCAGTAGTATGGTGGGGGGCACTGGCTACACCTTC; CDR3aa: CASSMVGGTGYTF
abundance: -; v_gene: TRBV2; d_gene: -; j_gene: TRBJ2-2; CDR3nt: TGTGCCAGCAGGGAGATGACAGTGAACACCGGGGAGCTGTTTTTT; CDR3aa: CASREMTVNTGELFF
abundance: -; v_gene: TRBV21-1; d_gene: -; j_gene: TRBJ2-7; CDR3nt: TGTGCCAGCAGCATTCCGGTTCGGCGGGGGGACCTATACGAGCAGTACTTC; CDR3aa: CASSIPVRRGDLYEQYF
abundance: few; v_gene: TRBV7-8; d_gene: TRBD2; j_gene: TRBJ2-1; CDR3nt: TGTGCCAGCAGCCAGACTAGCGGGGGCCCCTCCTACAATGAGCAGTTCTTC; CDR3aa: CASSQTSGGPSYNEQFF
abundance: few; v_gene: TRBV9; d_gene: TRBD1; j_gene: TRBJ2-2; CDR3nt: TGTGCCAGCACTGGGACAGGAGCGAACACCGGGGAGCTGTTTTTT; CDR3aa: CASTGTGANTGELFF
abundance: many; v_gene: TRBV6-5; d_gene: -; j_gene: TRBJ1-2; CDR3nt: TGTGCCAGCAGCCCATTGAGGGGGTTAGGCTACACCTTC; CDR3aa: CASSPLRGLGYTF
abundance: few; v_gene: TRBV14; d_gene: -; j_gene: TRBJ1-2; CDR3nt: TGTGCCAGCAGCCACCAACGGACGGGGGGGAGAGAATATGGCTACACCTTC; CDR3aa: CASSHQRTGGREYGYTF
abundance: -; v_gene: TRBV6-1; d_gene: TRBD1; j_gene: TRBJ1-4; CDR3nt: TGTGCCAGCAGCTCAGGGGGGTTGAGTGAAAAACTGTTTTTT; CDR3aa: CASSSGGLSEKLFF
abundance: -; v_gene: TRBV27; d_gene: -; j_gene: TRBJ1-2; CDR3nt: TGTGCCAGCAGTTTAAATGCGGGAGGAGGCTACACCTTC; CDR3aa: CASSLNAGGGYTF
abundance: -; v_gene: TRBV5-1; d_gene: -; j_gene: TRBJ2-5; CDR3nt: TGCGCCAGCAGCTGGGGTTCGGGGACGGAAGGAACCCAGTACTTC; CDR3aa: CASSWGSGTEGTQYF
abundance: many; v_gene: TRBV21-1; d_gene: -; j_gene: TRBJ2-1; CDR3nt: TGTGCCAGCAGCCCCCGCTCCGGGACTCCCTTTTACAATGAGCAGTTCTTC; CDR3aa: CASSPRSGTPFYNEQFF